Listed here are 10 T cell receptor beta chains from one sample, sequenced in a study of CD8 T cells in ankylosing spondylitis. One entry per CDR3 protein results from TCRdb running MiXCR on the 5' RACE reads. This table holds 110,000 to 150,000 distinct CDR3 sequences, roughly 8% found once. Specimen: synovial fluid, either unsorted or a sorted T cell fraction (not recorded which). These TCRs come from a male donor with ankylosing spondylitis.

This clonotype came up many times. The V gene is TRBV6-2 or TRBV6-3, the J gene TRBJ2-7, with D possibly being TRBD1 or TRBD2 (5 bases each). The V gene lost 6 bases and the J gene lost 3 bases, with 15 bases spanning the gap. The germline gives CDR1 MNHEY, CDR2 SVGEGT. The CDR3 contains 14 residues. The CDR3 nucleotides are TGTGCCAGCAGAGGGACGGGGTTTGGCTACGAGCAGTACTTC. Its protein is CASRGTGFGYEQYF.

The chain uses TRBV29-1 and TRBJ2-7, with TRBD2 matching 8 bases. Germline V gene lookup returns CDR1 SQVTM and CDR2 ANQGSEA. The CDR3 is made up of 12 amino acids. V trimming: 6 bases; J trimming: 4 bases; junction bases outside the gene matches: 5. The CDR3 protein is CSVGTRWYEQYF. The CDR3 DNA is TGCAGCGTGGGGACTAGATGGTACGAGCAGTACTTC.

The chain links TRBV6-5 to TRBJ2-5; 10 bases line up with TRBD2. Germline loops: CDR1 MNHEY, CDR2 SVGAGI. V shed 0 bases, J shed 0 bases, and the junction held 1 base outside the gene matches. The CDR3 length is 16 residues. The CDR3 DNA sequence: TGTGCCAGCAGTTACTCAACTAGCGGGGACCAAGAGACCCAGTACTTC. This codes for CASSYSTSGDQETQYF.

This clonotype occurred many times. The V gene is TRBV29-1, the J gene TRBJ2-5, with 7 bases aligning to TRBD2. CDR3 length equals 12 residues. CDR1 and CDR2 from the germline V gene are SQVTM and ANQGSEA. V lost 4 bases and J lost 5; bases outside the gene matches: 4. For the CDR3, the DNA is TGCAGCGTTGGTGGGGGAGGGGAGACCCAGTACTTC. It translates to CSVGGGGETQYF.

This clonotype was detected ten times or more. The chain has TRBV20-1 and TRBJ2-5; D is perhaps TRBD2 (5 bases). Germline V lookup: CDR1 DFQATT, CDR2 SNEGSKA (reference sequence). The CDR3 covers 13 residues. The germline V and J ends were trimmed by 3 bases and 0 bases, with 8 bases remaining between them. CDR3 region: CSASGRDQETQYF. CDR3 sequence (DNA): TGCAGTGCTAGCGGGCGGGACCAAGAGACCCAGTACTTC.

The CDR3 DNA sequence: TGTGCCAGCAGCTTAGAGGGCGCCACAAGGGATGGGGAGACCCAGTACTTC. Protein sequence: CASSLEGATRDGETQYF. V gene TRBV7-6 combines with J gene TRBJ2-5, with D unclear. The CDR3 has 17 residues. Germline loops: CDR1 SGHVS, CDR2 FNYEAQ. V was clipped by 1 base and J by 5 bases, with 20 bases between them.

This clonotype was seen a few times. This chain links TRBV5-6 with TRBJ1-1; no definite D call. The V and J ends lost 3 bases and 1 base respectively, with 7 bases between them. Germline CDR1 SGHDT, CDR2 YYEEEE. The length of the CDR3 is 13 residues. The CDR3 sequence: CASSSPRNTEAFF. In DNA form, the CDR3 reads TGTGCCAGCAGCTCACCCAGGAACACTGAAGCTTTCTTT.

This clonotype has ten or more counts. CDR3 protein: CATSDGFEDQETQYF. The CDR3 coding sequence is TGTGCCACCAGTGATGGGTTTGAGGACCAAGAGACCCAGTACTTC. The gene calls are TRBV24-1 and TRBJ2-5; D is uncertain. The V gene's germline CDR1 is KGHDR and CDR2 SFDVKD. The V and J ends lost 3 bases and 0 bases respectively, with 10 bases between them. This CDR3 is built from 15 residues.

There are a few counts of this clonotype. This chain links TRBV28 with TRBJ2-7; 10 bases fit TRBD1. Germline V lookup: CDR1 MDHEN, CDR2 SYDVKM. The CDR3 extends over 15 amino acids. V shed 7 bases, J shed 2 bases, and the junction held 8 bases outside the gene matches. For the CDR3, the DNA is TGTGCCAGCAACGTCCCGGGACAGGGGACCTACGAGCAGTACTTC. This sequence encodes CASNVPGQGTYEQYF. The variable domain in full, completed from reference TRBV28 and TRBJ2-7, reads DVKVTQSSRYLVKRTGEKVFLECVQDMDHENMFWYRQDPGLGLRLIYFSYDVKMKEKGDIPEGYSVSREKKERFSLILESASTNQTSMYLCASNVPGQGTYEQYFGPGTRLTVT.

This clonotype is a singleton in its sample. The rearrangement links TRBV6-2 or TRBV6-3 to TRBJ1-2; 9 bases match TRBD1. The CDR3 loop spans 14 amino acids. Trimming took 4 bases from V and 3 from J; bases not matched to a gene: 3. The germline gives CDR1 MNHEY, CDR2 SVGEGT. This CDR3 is CASSWTGAYYGYTF. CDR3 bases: TGTGCCAGCAGTTGGACAGGGGCCTACTATGGCTACACCTTC.